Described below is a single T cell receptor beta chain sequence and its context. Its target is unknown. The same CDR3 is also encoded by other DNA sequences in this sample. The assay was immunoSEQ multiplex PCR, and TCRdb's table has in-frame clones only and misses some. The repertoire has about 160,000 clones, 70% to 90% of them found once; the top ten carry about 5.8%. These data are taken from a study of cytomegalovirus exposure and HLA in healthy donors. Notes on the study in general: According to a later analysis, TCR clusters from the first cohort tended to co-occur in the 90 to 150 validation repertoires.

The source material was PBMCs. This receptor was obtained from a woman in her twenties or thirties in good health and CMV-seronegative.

CDR3 amino acids: CASSLGGNTEAFF. The CDR3 bases are TGTGCCAGCAGTTTGGGGGGGAACACTGAAGCTTTCTTT. The chain couples TRBV11-1 to TRBJ1-1, with D perhaps matching TRBD1 (5 bases). Germline assignment: CDR1 SGHAT and CDR2 FQDESV (reference sequence). There are 13 residues in the CDR3. Between the trimmed V and J ends, which lost 6 bases and 1 base, there was a span of 9 bases.